Sequencing of this TCR beta chain was carried out in a study of shared clonotypes between healthy human individuals. The wider study: Aged between 18 and 49, the donors were a couple of women and three men.

This clone was found a few times. As yet, its antigen is unknown. Study-wide points: A reduction in generation probabilities was seen for non-shared clonotypes relative to those shared by all four donors.

Using immunoSEQ multiplex PCR, the repertoire was profiled, and TCRdb retains in-frame clones only, with some absent. The sample shows about 2.1 million clones, about 93% of them seen only once. Positive CCR7 selection of CD45RO-negative cells yielded the naive CD8 cells, and terminally differentiated effector memory CD45RA+ cells were excluded. Recent acute infections and vaccinations were absent in the healthy HIV-negative adult donors. CDR1 and CDR2 (germline): SNHLY, FYNNEI. CDR3 size: 14 residues. The trim removed 1 base at V and 5 bases at J, leaving 4 bases unmatched. The chain links TRBV2 to TRBJ2-7; 8 nucleotides line up with TRBD1. The sample consisted of naive CD8+ T cells from PBMCs. The sequence was collected from a young man in good health. Some clones in this sample may be carry-over from other donors' samples. CDR3 residues: CASSEVDRAHEQYF. CDR3 coding DNA: TGTGCCAGCAGTGAAGTGGACAGGGCCCACGAGCAGTACTTC.